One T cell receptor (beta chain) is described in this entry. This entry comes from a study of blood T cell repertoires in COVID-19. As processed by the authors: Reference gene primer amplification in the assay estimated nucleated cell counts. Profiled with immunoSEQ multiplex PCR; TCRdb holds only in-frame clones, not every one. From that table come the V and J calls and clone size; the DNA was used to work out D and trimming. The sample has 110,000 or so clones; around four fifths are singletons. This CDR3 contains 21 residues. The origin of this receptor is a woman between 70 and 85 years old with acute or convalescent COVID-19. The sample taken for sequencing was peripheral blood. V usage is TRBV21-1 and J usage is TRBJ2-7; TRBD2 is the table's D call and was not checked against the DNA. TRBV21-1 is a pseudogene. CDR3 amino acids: CASSKRGGRSLTSGRTYEQYF. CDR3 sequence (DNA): TGTGCCAGCAGCAAACGCGGGGGACGTTCGTTGACTAGCGGGAGGACCTACGAGCAGTACTTC.